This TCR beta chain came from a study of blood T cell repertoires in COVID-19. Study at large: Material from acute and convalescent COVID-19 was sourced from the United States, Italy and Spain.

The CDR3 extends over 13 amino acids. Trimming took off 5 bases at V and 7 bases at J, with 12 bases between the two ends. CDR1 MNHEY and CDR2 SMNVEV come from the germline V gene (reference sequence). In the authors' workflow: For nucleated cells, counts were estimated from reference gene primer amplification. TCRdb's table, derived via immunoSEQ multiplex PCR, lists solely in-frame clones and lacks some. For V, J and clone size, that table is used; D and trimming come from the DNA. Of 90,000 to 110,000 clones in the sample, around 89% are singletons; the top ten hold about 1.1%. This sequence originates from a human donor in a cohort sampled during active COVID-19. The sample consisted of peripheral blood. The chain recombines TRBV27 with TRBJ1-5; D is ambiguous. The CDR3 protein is CASSPIRGQPQHF. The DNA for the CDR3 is TGTGCCAGCAGTCCGATCCGGGGACAGCCCCAGCATTTT.